Listed below are T cell receptor beta chains from one sample, sequenced in a study of regulatory T cells in long-lasting Graves disease. A single record per CDR3 protein comes from TCRdb applying MiXCR to the multiplex PCR reads. The sample lists 450,000 to 700,000 distinct CDR3 sequences; approximately 12% were seen once. These data were also reused for a study on T cells in Graves' hyperthyroidism and ophthalmopathy.

Sequenced material: peripheral blood mononuclear cells (PBMCs), taken at new diagnosis, from a patient treated with antithyroid drugs. These receptors were taken from a man between 25 and 39 years old with Graves disease. Each CDR3 is given with its conserved first and last residue. Fields, in order: CDR3 length, V gene, clone size, J gene, D gene, CDR3 protein, CDR3 DNA. The D gene is left open where the match is weak. A row's size may be missing; if present it is once, few, many or a size class.

>16|TRBV12-3/TRBV12-4|few|TRBJ2-2|TRBD1
CASSTDRSTGTGELFF
TGTGCCAGCAGCACGGACAGGAGCACCGGTACGGGGGAGCTGTTTTTT
>15|TRBV14|few|TRBJ2-3|TRBD1
CASSPRDRGPDTQYF
TGTGCCAGCAGCCCCCGGGACAGGGGACCAGATACGCAGTATTTT
>16|TRBV19|.|TRBJ1-1|.
CASSKGGRRMNTEAFF
TGTGCCAGTAGTAAGGGAGGTAGACGGATGAACACTGAAGCTTTCTTT
>13|TRBV5-1|few|TRBJ1-2|.
CASSPGYGYGYTF
TGCGCCAGCAGCCCCGGTTATGGCTATGGCTACACCTTC
>16|TRBV7-2|many|TRBJ2-3|.
CASSSRDTLDPDTQYF
TGTGCCAGCAGCTCGCGGGACACCCTTGACCCAGATACGCAGTATTTT
>16|TRBV19|.|TRBJ1-5|.
CASSTLRGQGNQPQHF
TGTGCCAGTAGTACACTCCGGGGCCAGGGTAATCAGCCCCAGCATTTT
>17|TRBV5-1|few|TRBJ1-2|TRBD1
CASQLHLSGTGDNGYTF
TGCGCCAGCCAGCTTCACTTATCCGGGACAGGGGATAATGGCTACACCTTC
>13|TRBV19|many|TRBJ2-3|TRBD1
CASDQGAGDTQYF
TGTGCCAGCGACCAGGGGGCTGGAGATACGCAGTATTTT
>14|TRBV11-2|many|TRBJ2-3|.
CASSPDRLTDTQYF
TGTGCCAGCTCACCGGACAGACTCACAGATACGCAGTATTTT
>18|TRBV11-2|many|TRBJ2-1|TRBD2
CASRSGLAGETRYNEQFF
TGTGCCAGCAGGTCGGGACTAGCGGGAGAGACGCGTTACAATGAGCAGTTCTTC
>15|TRBV20-1|many|TRBJ1-5|.
CSARPGLLRHQPQHF
TGCAGTGCTAGGCCTGGACTTCTGAGGCATCAGCCCCAGCATTTT
>16|TRBV6-6|many|TRBJ2-5|.
CASSYSSSGHQETQYF
TGTGCCAGCAGTTACTCGTCGAGCGGCCACCAAGAGACCCAGTACTTC
>17|TRBV5-1|few|TRBJ2-7|TRBD2
CASSFKPGLASSYEQYF
TGCGCCAGCAGCTTTAAACCGGGACTAGCGAGCTCCTACGAGCAGTACTTC
>15|TRBV12-3/TRBV12-4|many|TRBJ1-1|TRBD1
CASSRQGFSNTEAFF
TGTGCCAGCAGCCGACAGGGATTTTCAAACACTGAAGCTTTCTTT